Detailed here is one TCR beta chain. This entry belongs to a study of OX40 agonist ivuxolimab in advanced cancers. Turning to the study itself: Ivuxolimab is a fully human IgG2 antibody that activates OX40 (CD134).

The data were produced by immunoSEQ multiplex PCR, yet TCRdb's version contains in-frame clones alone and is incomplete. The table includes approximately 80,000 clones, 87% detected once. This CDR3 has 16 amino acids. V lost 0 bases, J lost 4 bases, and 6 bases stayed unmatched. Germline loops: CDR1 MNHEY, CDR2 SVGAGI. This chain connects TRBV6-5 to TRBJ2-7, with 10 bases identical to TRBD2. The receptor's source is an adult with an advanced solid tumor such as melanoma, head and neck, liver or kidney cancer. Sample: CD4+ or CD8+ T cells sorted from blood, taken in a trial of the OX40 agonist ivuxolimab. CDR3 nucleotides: TGTGCCAGCAGTTACTCGATACTAGCGGGATCTTACGAGCAGTACTTC. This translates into CASSYSILAGSYEQYF.